This passage covers 8 T cell receptor beta chains from one sample sequenced in a study of CD8 T cells in ankylosing spondylitis. Study observations and caveats: About eight highly homologous variants made up a TCR beta motif that seemed to typify ankylosing spondylitis blood.

These receptors lack a known antigen. Using its own MiXCR run on the 5' RACE reads, TCRdb lists one record per CDR3 protein. Here the sample spans roughly 470,000 distinct CDR3 sequences, roughly 27% being singletons. The sequenced material came from blood, either unsorted or a sorted T cell fraction (not recorded which). The source is a male donor with ankylosing spondylitis.

The rearrangement joins TRBV5-1 to TRBJ2-1, with 8 bases identical to TRBD2. The CDR3 runs to 15 residues. Looked up from germline, CDR1 is SGHRS and CDR2 is YFSETQ. After removal of 4 bases from V and 7 bases from J, the junction contained 10 bases not matched to a gene. CDR3: CASSMLAGRTNEQFF. The DNA for the CDR3 is TGCGCCAGCAGCATGCTAGCGGGTCGGACAAATGAGCAGTTCTTC.

This chain joins TRBV12-3 or TRBV12-4 and TRBJ1-2; 7 nucleotides agree with TRBD1. There are 16 residues in the CDR3. The V and J ends lost 4 bases and 0 bases, in that order; junction bases with no gene match: 8. The CDR3 DNA is TGTGCCAGCAGTTCTCGGGACAGCCTAGCTAACTATGGCTACACCTTC. Residues: CASSSRDSLANYGYTF.

This clonotype was recorded at least ten times. This chain links TRBV15 with TRBJ1-2, with a tentative D call TRBD1 (6 bases). Per germline, CDR1 LNHNV and CDR2 YYDKDF (reference sequence). V was cut by 0 bases and J by 8 bases, with 13 bases left in between. The CDR3 runs to 14 residues. CDR3 in DNA: TGTGCCACCAGCAGAGATCAACAGGGTGGCGGCTACACCTTC. Its protein is CATSRDQQGGGYTF.

The sample holds many counts of this clonotype. This chain links TRBV24-1 with TRBJ2-2; perhaps TRBD1 as D (5 bases). CDR1 and CDR2 (germline): KGHDR, SFDVKD. This CDR3 comprises 14 residues. Trimming removed 9 bases from V and 4 bases from J, with 14 bases in between. In DNA form, the CDR3 reads TGTGCCACCCAGGGAAGAGGTGGCACCGGGGAGCTGTTTTTT. As protein: CATQGRGGTGELFF.

This chain joins TRBV12-3 or TRBV12-4 and TRBJ1-4, with 7 bases identical to TRBD1. This CDR3 has 15 amino acids. The ends lost 6 bases at V and 6 bases at J; junction bases unmatched: 10. The CDR3 is CASRVQGPRYEKLFF. CDR3 nucleotide sequence: TGTGCCAGCAGGGTACAGGGGCCCCGTTATGAAAAACTGTTTTTT.

V usage is TRBV10-3 and J usage is TRBJ1-2; 9 bases align to TRBD1. Germline V gives CDR1 ENHRY, CDR2 SYGVKD. The trim removed 3 bases at V and 5 bases at J, leaving 4 bases unmatched. The length of the CDR3 is 14 residues. In DNA, the CDR3 is TGTGCCATCAGTGAATGGGGACAGGGATATGGCTACACCTTC. Protein sequence: CAISEWGQGYGYTF.

The chain carries TRBV7-2 and TRBJ2-1, with 12 bases fitting TRBD2. The CDR3 has 18 amino acids. Losses at the gene ends were 2 bases for V and 7 bases for J; bases not matched to a gene: 12. The germline gives CDR1 SGHTA, CDR2 FQGNSA. The CDR3 nucleotides read TGTGCCAGCAGCTTAAGGGCTAGCGGGAGGGCCGGTATGAATGAGCAGTTCTTC. Residues: CASSLRASGRAGMNEQFF.

A single count supports this clonotype. This chain connects TRBV3-1 to TRBJ1-2; D gene ambiguous. The CDR3 sequence is 17 residues long. CDR1 is LGHDT and CDR2 is YNNKEL in the germline V gene (reference sequence). Trimming shortened V by 2 bases and J by 7 bases, and 23 bases separated the two germline ends. The DNA for the CDR3 is TGTGCCAGCAGCCAAAGATCCCTTGCAGGCAGCTCTCCTGGCTACACCTTC. It specifies CASSQRSLAGSSPGYTF.